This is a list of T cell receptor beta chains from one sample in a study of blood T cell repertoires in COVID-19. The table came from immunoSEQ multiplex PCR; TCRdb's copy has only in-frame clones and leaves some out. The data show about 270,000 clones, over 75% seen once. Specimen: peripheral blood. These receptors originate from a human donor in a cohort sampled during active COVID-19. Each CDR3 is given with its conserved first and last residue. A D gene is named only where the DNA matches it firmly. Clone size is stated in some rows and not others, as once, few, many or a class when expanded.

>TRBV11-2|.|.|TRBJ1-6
TGTGCCAGCAGCTTCTCTTATAATTCACCCCTCCACTTT
CASSFSYNSPLHF
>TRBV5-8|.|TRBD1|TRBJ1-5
TGTGCCAGCAGCTCCAAGCACAGGGGGACGGGTCAGCCCCAGCATTTT
CASSSKHRGTGQPQHF
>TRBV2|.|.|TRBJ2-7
TGTGCCAGCAATGGAAAGGGGCTGAAAATCTACGAGCAGTACTTC
CASNGKGLKIYEQYF
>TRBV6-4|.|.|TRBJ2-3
TGTGCCAGCAGTGATCTGTCGATCGAACCTATAGATACGCAGTATTTT
CASSDLSIEPIDTQYF
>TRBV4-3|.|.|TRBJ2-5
TGCGCCAGCAGCCAAGACAACAGGGGGGGGGAGACCCAGTACTTC
CASSQDNRGGETQYF
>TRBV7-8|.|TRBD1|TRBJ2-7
TGTGCCAGCAGCCCCCGACAGGGAGCCTCCTCCTACGAGCAGTACTTC
CASSPRQGASSYEQYF
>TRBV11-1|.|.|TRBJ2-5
TGTGCCAGCAGCCCATCCCAGCAAGAGACCCAGTACTTC
CASSPSQQETQYF
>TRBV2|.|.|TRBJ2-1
TGTGCCAGCAGTGGTGAGGGCAATGAGCAGTTCTTC
CASSGEGNEQFF
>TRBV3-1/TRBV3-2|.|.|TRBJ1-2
TGTGCCAGCAGCCAGACGACAGGACGGGGAGGCTACACCTTC
CASSQTTGRGGYTF
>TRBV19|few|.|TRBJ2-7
TGTGCCAGTAGTTATCTCGGTACCTACGAGCAGTACTTC
CASSYLGTYEQYF
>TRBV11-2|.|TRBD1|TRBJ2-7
TGTGCCAGCAGCCCACGGGGGGGTGGCGGGACAGGGGGCGCCTACGAGCAGTACTTC
CASSPRGGGGTGGAYEQYF